This entry features one T cell receptor beta chain sequence. Its target is not known. This record belongs to a study of T cell responses to AZD1222 COVID-19 vaccine. Overall study results and limits: Dominant CD4 TCR responses targeted spike regions 160-218 and 743-854. Donors in the cohort were predominantly white British and more often female, and clonal diversity was possibly underestimated.

Analysis merged second doses at about 4 or about 12 weeks. CDR3 length: 18 residues. The germline CDR1 and CDR2 sequences are LGHNA and YNFKEQ. J gave up 8 bases and V 4 bases, and 13 bases lay outside the gene matches. The assay was immunoSEQ multiplex PCR, and TCRdb's table has in-frame clones only and misses some. The table includes under 50,000 clones, around 90% detected once. This receptor was obtained from an adult who received the AZD1222 COVID-19 vaccine. The input for sequencing was peripheral blood, taken 28 days after the second AZD1222 dose. This chain uses TRBV4-2 with TRBJ2-1; 14 nucleotides align to TRBD2. CDR3 sequence reads: CASSPGRTSGGIGYEQFF. CDR3 coding DNA: TGTGCCAGCAGCCCAGGAAGGACTAGCGGGGGGATAGGGTATGAGCAGTTCTTC.